What follows are 27 T cell receptor beta chains derived from one specimen sequenced in a study of T cells in Graves' hyperthyroidism and ophthalmopathy (dated by TCRdb to about 2019). Libraries came from multiplex PCR. Sequencing was performed on an Illumina HiSeq 2000. TCR beta CDR3 regions were amplified from RNA transcripts. For the first round of RT-PCR on the TCR CDR3, the HTBI primer set was used together with the Qiagen OneStep RT-PCR kit. TCRdb passed the public sequencing reads through fastp at Q25 and MiXCR, retaining productive beta sequences. Identical CDR3 proteins give one entry, which carries the most common genes and DNA. The sample contains 300,000 to 500,000 distinct CDR3 sequences, around 15% of them found a single time. Around 27% of the sample rests with the top ten. Sequenced sample: blood. These receptors were taken from a man aged 45-60 years with Graves' ophthalmopathy.

The chain links TRBV7-9 to TRBJ2-2; D assignment may be TRBD1 or TRBD2 (5 bases each). Germline CDR1 reads SEHNR; CDR2 reads FQNEAQ (reference sequence). V lost 5 bases, J lost 1 base, and 17 bases lay in between. The CDR3 is 17 residues long. CDR3 in DNA: TGTGCCAGCAGCCCCGCTAGGGGACCCCGGAACACCGGGGAGCTGTTTTTT. This sequence encodes CASSPARGPRNTGELFF.

This clonotype was counted at least ten times. The rearrangement links TRBV29-1 to TRBJ2-7, with 12 bases identical to TRBD2. There are 13 residues in the CDR3. Germline lookup yields CDR1 SQVTM and CDR2 ANQGSEA. V lost 6 bases, J lost 3 bases, and 3 bases stayed unmatched. CDR3 sequence reads: CSVRTSGIYEQYF. The CDR3 DNA is TGCAGCGTCCGGACTAGCGGGATCTACGAGCAGTACTTC.

This chain links TRBV7-9 with TRBJ1-2, with D unresolved. CDR1 and CDR2 (germline): SEHNR, FQNEAQ (reference sequence). The CDR3 spans 12 residues. Trimming pared 5 bases from V and 8 bases from J, leaving 12 bases between. The CDR3 here is CASSPAFGGYTF. The DNA of the CDR3 is TGTGCCAGCAGCCCGGCTTTTGGAGGCTACACCTTC.

This chain connects TRBV6-4 to TRBJ2-3; D might be TRBD1 (6 bases). V lost 11 bases and J lost 2, with 14 bases in between. The germline gives CDR1 MRHNA, CDR2 SNTAGT. This CDR3 has 13 amino acids. This chain's CDR3 is CADGTPDTDTQYF. The CDR3 nucleotides are TGTGCCGACGGGACACCAGACACAGATACGCAGTATTTT.

This clonotype was recorded many times. The chain is built from TRBV28 and TRBJ2-3; 7 nucleotides agree with TRBD2. Germline loops: CDR1 MDHEN, CDR2 SYDVKM. CDR3 length: 17 amino acids. V shed 4 bases and J 0 bases; nucleotides not matched to a gene: 10. The CDR3 DNA reads as TGTGCCAGCAGTTCCCCTGGAGCGGGGTCTAGCACAGATACGCAGTATTTT. Encoded protein: CASSSPGAGSSTDTQYF. Using reference TRBV28 and TRBJ2-3 for the parts outside the CDR3, the full variable domain is DVKVTQSSRYLVKRTGEKVFLECVQDMDHENMFWYRQDPGLGLRLIYFSYDVKMKEKGDIPEGYSVSREKKERFSLILESASTNQTSMYLCASSSPGAGSSTDTQYFGPGTRLTVL.

This clonotype was counted many times. The V gene is TRBV12-3 or TRBV12-4, the J gene TRBJ1-4; a weak D match, TRBD1 (6 bases). This CDR3 contains 14 residues. Deletions cut 6 bases from V and 6 bases from J, with 14 bases between. The CDR3 DNA reads as TGTGCCAGCAGGAAACAGGGCTGGGATGAAAAACTGTTTTTT. Amino acids: CASRKQGWDEKLFF.

This clonotype was counted at least ten times. The J gene is TRBJ2-3, the V gene TRBV18; no definite D call. The CDR3 consists of 14 residues. The germline V gene encodes CDR1 KGHSH and CDR2 LQKENI. Trimming pared 2 bases from V and 3 bases from J, leaving 9 bases between. CDR3 in amino acids: CASSPVGKTDTQYF. Written as DNA, the CDR3 is TGTGCCAGCTCACCAGTGGGAAAAACAGATACGCAGTATTTT. Full variable domain (missing parts from reference TRBV18 and TRBJ2-3): NAGVMQNPRHLVRRRGQEARLRCSPMKGHSHVYWYRQLPEEGLKFMVYLQKENIIDESGMPKERFSAEFPKEGPSILRIQQVVRGDSAAYFCASSPVGKTDTQYFGPGTRLTVL.

The J gene is TRBJ2-1, the V gene TRBV12-3 or TRBV12-4, with 10 bases fitting TRBD2. The CDR3 runs to 17 residues. V was pared by 5 bases and J by 5 bases, with 12 bases of the junction left unmatched. In nucleotides, the CDR3 is TGTGCCAGCAGTGCCCCTAGCGGGAGTGGGGTCCACAATGAGCAGTTCTTC. As protein: CASSAPSGSGVHNEQFF.

V and J are TRBV19 and TRBJ2-1, with a tentative D call TRBD2 (6 bases). The germline V gene has CDR1 LNHDA and CDR2 SQIVND (reference sequence). The V end lost 8 bases, the J end lost 4 bases, and 15 bases lay between the germline ends. There are 14 residues in the CDR3. CDR3 nucleotides: TGTGCCAGTCGCCCGGGACTGAAATACAATGAGCAGTTCTTC. This translates into CASRPGLKYNEQFF.

Only a few counts were recorded for this clonotype. This chain uses TRBV6-1 with TRBJ1-6, with TRBD1 matching over 10 bases. Looked up from germline, CDR1 is MNHNS and CDR2 is SASEGT. The ends lost 11 bases at V and 8 bases at J; junction bases unmatched: 6. This CDR3 is built from 13 residues. Here the CDR3 reads CASGGQGYSPLHF. CDR3 bases: TGTGCCTCCGGGGGACAGGGGTATTCACCCCTCCACTTT.

This clonotype was recorded at least ten times. The CDR3 sequence is CASSWNGQGEEKLFF. The DNA of the CDR3 is TGCGCCAGCAGCTGGAATGGACAGGGAGAAGAAAAACTGTTTTTT. The chain joins TRBV5-1 to TRBJ1-4, with 8 bases that match TRBD1. The CDR3 covers 15 residues. CDR1 and CDR2 from the germline V gene are SGHRS and YFSETQ. Germline trimming cut 3 bases from V and 8 bases from J; bases unmatched to any gene: 9.

This clonotype has just a few counts. One junction end does not reproduce the germline sequence, and a read error may be involved. This rearrangement joins TRBV28 to TRBJ1-2; D remains ambiguous. This CDR3 contains 13 residues. Germline lookup yields CDR1 MDHEN and CDR2 SYDVKM. Here the CDR3 DNA reads TGTGCCACCCCCTCGACACCTATCTATGGCCACACCTTC. Amino acids: CATPSTPIYGHTF.

In this sample, this clonotype turned up a few times. The genes are TRBV2 and TRBJ2-1; a possible D gene is TRBD1 (5 bases). Trimming took off 6 bases at V and 4 bases at J, with 10 bases between the two ends. CDR3 size: 13 residues. CDR1 and CDR2 (germline): SNHLY, FYNNEI. CDR3 loop: CASRVRAYNEQFF. For the CDR3, the DNA is TGTGCCAGCAGGGTCAGGGCGTACAATGAGCAGTTCTTC.

This clonotype was found once. The chain has TRBV29-1 and TRBJ2-1; D is unclear. Trimming took 5 bases from V and 0 from J, leaving 8 bases between them. CDR3 length equals 13 residues. The germline V gene encodes CDR1 SQVTM and CDR2 ANQGSEA. CDR3 coding DNA: TGCAGCGTTTTACAGATCTCCTACAATGAGCAGTTCTTC. As protein: CSVLQISYNEQFF.

The rearrangement uses TRBV6-2 or TRBV6-3 and TRBJ2-3, with 9 bases that match TRBD2. The germline gives CDR1 MNHEY, CDR2 SVGEGT. CDR3 size: 15 residues. The J segment lost 2 bases and the V segment lost 4 bases, leaving 4 bases of the junction unmatched. The CDR3, as DNA: TGTGCCAGCAGTTTGACTAGCGGTCCCACAGATACGCAGTATTTT. This sequence encodes CASSLTSGPTDTQYF.

This clonotype has at least ten counts. The gene calls are TRBV5-1 and TRBJ1-1; D not resolved. Trimming cost V 3 bases and J 1 base, with 13 bases left between them. The germline V gene has CDR1 SGHRS and CDR2 YFSETQ. This CDR3 has 15 residues. CDR3 nucleotides: TGCGCCAGCAGCTCCGGGGATTTCTCGAACACTGAAGCTTTCTTT. This sequence encodes CASSSGDFSNTEAFF.

This clonotype was detected many times. The chain combines TRBV30 with TRBJ1-4, with 8 positions matching TRBD1. CDR1 is GTSNPN, CDR2 SVGIG, per germline (reference sequence). After removal of 4 bases from V and 8 bases from J, the junction contained 12 bases not matched to a gene. The CDR3 is 15 amino acids. CDR3 sequence reads: CAWTARTGWGEKLFF. In DNA form, the CDR3 reads TGTGCCTGGACCGCCAGGACAGGGTGGGGAGAAAAACTGTTTTTT.

This clonotype was seen only a few times. V is TRBV7-8 and J is TRBJ2-1, with D possibly being TRBD1 or TRBD2 (6 bases each). Germline lookup yields CDR1 SGHVS and CDR2 FQNEAQ. Trimming took off 8 bases at V and 6 bases at J, with 14 bases between the two ends. This CDR3 region has 13 residues. CDR3 sequence reads: CASLGGGINEQFF. In nucleotides, the CDR3 is TGTGCCAGCTTAGGGGGAGGAATCAATGAGCAGTTCTTC. The full variable domain, in which reference TRBV7-8 and TRBJ2-1 provide the parts outside the CDR3, is GAGVSQSPRYKVAKRGQDVALRCDPISGHVSLFWYQQALGQGPEFLTYFQNEAQLDKSGLPSDRFFAERPEGSVSTLKIQRTQQEDSAVYLCASLGGGINEQFFGPGTRLTVL.

There are many counts of this clonotype. The chain employs TRBV12-3 or TRBV12-4 and TRBJ1-1; 7 nucleotides align to TRBD1. J was trimmed by 0 bases and V by 8 bases; bases with no gene match: 6. The CDR3 has 14 amino acids. CDR3 loop: CASSLQGMNTEAFF. DNA of the CDR3: TGTGCCAGCTCACTACAGGGGATGAACACTGAAGCTTTCTTT.

The chain uses TRBV6-1 and TRBJ2-7; D not certain. Deletions cut 6 bases from V and 2 bases from J, with 11 bases between. Per germline, CDR1 MNHNS and CDR2 SASEGT. The CDR3 runs 13 residues. In DNA, the CDR3 is TGTGCCAGCAGACGGGCCAGGACCTACGAGCAGTACTTC. Translation gives CASRRARTYEQYF.

This clonotype was found many times. The rearrangement joins TRBV6-1 to TRBJ2-7; 12 bases align to TRBD1. V shed 5 bases, J shed 6 bases, and the junction held 8 bases outside the gene matches. This CDR3 is 15 amino acids long. Germline lookup yields CDR1 MNHNS and CDR2 SASEGT. The CDR3 spells CASSPPGQGASEQYF. DNA for the CDR3: TGTGCCAGCAGTCCACCGGGACAGGGGGCCAGCGAGCAGTACTTC.

V gene TRBV14 combines with J gene TRBJ2-3; D unclear. V shed 0 bases and J shed 2 bases, with 9 bases lying between them. Germline CDR1 is SGHDN and CDR2 is FVKESK. This CDR3 has 15 amino acids. The CDR3 here is CASSQELGLTDTQYF. In DNA form, the CDR3 reads TGTGCCAGCAGCCAAGAGTTAGGGCTCACAGATACGCAGTATTTT.

The gene calls are TRBV7-3 and TRBJ2-3; D might be TRBD1 or TRBD2, each matching 5 bases. This CDR3 is 15 amino acids long. Per germline, CDR1 SGHTA and CDR2 FQGTGA. V lost 6 bases, J lost 4 bases, and 17 bases lay in between. CDR3 region: CASSPAGSGADTQYF. As DNA, the CDR3 is TGTGCCAGCAGTCCGGCAGGGAGCGGTGCAGATACGCAGTATTTT.

This clonotype was picked up many times. This chain uses TRBV20-1 with TRBJ2-7; no clear D gene. The CDR3 has 15 amino acids. The V gene lost 5 bases and the J gene lost 7 bases, with 24 bases spanning the gap. Germline V gene sequence: CDR1 DFQATT, CDR2 SNEGSKA (reference sequence). CDR3 bases: TGCAGTGCTCTCCCATTCGAGCGAGCGTCCCCGGAGCAGTACTTC. As protein: CSALPFERASPEQYF.

This clonotype was counted ten times or more. The V and J genes are TRBV28 and TRBJ2-3; possible D gene TRBD2, 6 bases. V lost 5 bases to trimming and J lost 1 base, with 19 bases between them. The CDR3 is 17 amino acids. The germline V gene encodes CDR1 MDHEN and CDR2 SYDVKM. The CDR3 DNA is TGTGCCAGCAGTCAGCCCCTAGCGCTTCCCGGCACAGATACGCAGTATTTT. Translating it yields CASSQPLALPGTDTQYF.

This clonotype was detected ten times or more. The CDR3 here is CSAKDGGLGTEAFF. The CDR3 DNA sequence: TGCAGTGCTAAGGACGGGGGGCTGGGTACTGAAGCTTTCTTT. V gene TRBV20-1 combines with J gene TRBJ1-1, with D perhaps TRBD1 (6 bases). Trimming removed 4 bases from V and 5 bases from J, with 17 bases in between. The CDR3 runs to 14 residues. Per germline, CDR1 DFQATT and CDR2 SNEGSKA (reference sequence).

This chain links TRBV19 with TRBJ2-3, with 8 bases matching TRBD2. The germline V gene has CDR1 LNHDA and CDR2 SQIVND (reference sequence). The CDR3 has 15 residues. With V trimmed by 1 base and J by 6 bases, 6 bases remained unmatched. The CDR3 region is CASSIAAGDADTQYF. Here the CDR3 DNA reads TGTGCCAGTAGTATAGCAGCGGGAGACGCGGATACGCAGTATTTT. Based on the CDR3 plus reference TRBV19 and TRBJ2-3, the full variable domain is DGGITQSPKYLFRKEGQNVTLSCEQNLNHDAMYWYRQDPGQGLRLIYYSQIVNDFQKGDIAEGYSVSREKKESFPLTVTSAQKNPTAFYLCASSIAAGDADTQYFGPGTRLTVL.